One and the same sample provided the 24 T cell receptor beta chains below, sequenced in a study of blood T cells in healthy people across ages. Next came a second PCR, run for about 7 to 12 cycles, which used a sample-barcoded 5' primer along with a J-beta primer mix. Each CDR3 protein gets one entry after TCRdb re-called the 5' RACE reads with MiXCR. The sample shows 1 million to 1.2 million distinct CDR3 sequences, around two fifths of them seen only once. Sequencing used blood. Every receptor here comes from a man aged 18 to 35 in good health.

This sequence joins TRBV12-3 or TRBV12-4 and TRBJ2-4; D remains unclear. The V end was cut by 7 bases, the J end by 1 base, with 17 bases between. This CDR3 has 16 residues. The CDR3 DNA reads as TGTGCCAGCAATGCAGCCGGAATCTACGCCAAAAACATTCAGTACTTC. Its translation: CASNAAGIYAKNIQYF.

The CDR3 DNA is TGCAGTGCTAGGACTAGCGGGGTCTACGAGCAGTACTTC. It codes for CSARTSGVYEQYF. The rearrangement joins TRBV20-1 to TRBJ2-7; 11 positions match TRBD2. J gave up 3 bases and V 3 bases, and 1 base lay outside the gene matches. This CDR3 has 13 residues. Germline V gives CDR1 DFQATT, CDR2 SNEGSKA (reference sequence).

The chain is built from TRBV3-1 and TRBJ1-6, with 7 positions matching TRBD1. Germline CDR1 LGHDT, CDR2 YNNKEL (reference sequence). The CDR3 contains 17 residues. Germline trimming cut 4 bases from V and 6 bases from J; bases unmatched to any gene: 12. The CDR3 DNA reads as TGTGCCAGCAGCCCTCCAACTGGACAGGTCCGTAATTCACCCCTCCACTTT. Residues: CASSPPTGQVRNSPLHF.

This chain joins TRBV7-2 and TRBJ2-1; no reliable D call. Germline values: CDR1 SGHTA, CDR2 FQGNSA. Trimming stripped 4 bases from V and 1 base from J, with 14 bases between. The CDR3 extends over 16 amino acids. CDR3 in DNA: TGTGCCAGCAGCTCCGGCCCTATTCGGTCCTACAATGAGCAGTTCTTC. This translates into CASSSGPIRSYNEQFF. The full variable domain, completed using reference TRBV7-2 and TRBJ2-1, is GAGVSQSPSNKVTEKGKDVELRCDPISGHTALYWYRQSLGQGLEFLIYFQGNSAPDKSGLPSDRFSAERTGGSVSTLTIQRTQQEDSAVYLCASSSGPIRSYNEQFFGPGTRLTVL.

The V and J genes are TRBV5-1 and TRBJ1-1, with a possible D match to TRBD1 (6 bases). Trimming took off 7 bases at V and 1 base at J, with 14 bases between the two ends. Germline loops: CDR1 SGHRS, CDR2 YFSETQ. The CDR3 contains 14 residues. CDR3 nucleotides: TGCGCCAGCGCGGGGGGGCAGACGAACACTGAAGCTTTCTTT. Residues: CASAGGQTNTEAFF.

This chain uses TRBV7-9 with TRBJ1-1, with no clear D. In germline, CDR1 is SEHNR, CDR2 FQNEAQ (reference sequence). The CDR3 is made up of 10 amino acids. Written as DNA, the CDR3 is TGTGGCTGCGGGGTCACTGAAGCTTTCTTT. It codes for CGCGVTEAFF.

On this clonotype itself: Being one base from a much bigger clone, this may be a read error. J is TRBJ2-3 and V is TRBV10-3; 10 nucleotides agree with TRBD2. In germline, CDR1 is ENHRY, CDR2 SYGVKD. Unmatched junction bases numbered 2, after V lost 10 bases and J lost 4 bases. This CDR3 is 12 amino acids long. The CDR3 region has the DNA TGTGCCACACTAGCGGGGCCAGATACGCAGTATTTT. This codes for CATLAGPDTQYF.

The chain combines TRBV6-6 with TRBJ2-3, with D maybe TRBD2 (6 bases). The V gene lost 0 bases and the J gene lost 1 base, with 11 bases spanning the gap. Germline V CDR1 and CDR2: MNHNY, SVGAGI (reference sequence). The CDR3 is 16 residues long. The CDR3 region is CASSYSIAVGTDTQYF. The CDR3, as DNA: TGTGCCAGCAGTTACTCAATAGCGGTGGGCACAGATACGCAGTATTTT.

J is TRBJ2-7 and V is TRBV10-3; D unresolved. CDR1 and CDR2 (germline): ENHRY, SYGVKD. The germline V and J ends were trimmed by 5 bases and 4 bases, with 9 bases remaining between them. The CDR3 spans 12 residues. CDR3 sequence (DNA): TGTGCCATCAGTAGTCAGACGTACGAGCAGTACTTC. Translation gives CAISSQTYEQYF.

The table lists this clonotype with a few counts. This chain joins TRBV29-1 and TRBJ1-1; no clear D gene. The CDR3 spans 13 residues. The V end lost 4 bases, the J end lost 0 bases, and 9 bases lay between the germline ends. Germline CDR1 and CDR2: SQVTM and ANQGSEA. DNA of the CDR3: TGCAGCGTTGTGAGCGGAATGAACACTGAAGCTTTCTTT. Its translation: CSVVSGMNTEAFF.

This sequence joins TRBV20-1 and TRBJ2-1; tentatively, D is TRBD1 (6 bases). CDR1 DFQATT and CDR2 SNEGSKA come from the germline V gene (reference sequence). Deletions cut 1 base from V and 5 bases from J, with 15 bases between. This CDR3 has 15 amino acids. The CDR3 nucleotides read TGCAGTGCTAGAGGCATAAGGACAGCAAACAATGAGCAGTTCTTC. Protein sequence: CSARGIRTANNEQFF.

This chain connects TRBV4-2 to TRBJ1-1; a possible D gene is TRBD1 (6 bases). CDR3 size: 14 residues. V lost 2 bases and J 2 bases, leaving 9 bases between the germline ends. The germline V gene encodes CDR1 LGHNA and CDR2 YNFKEQ. CDR3 sequence (DNA): TGTGCCAGCAGCCAACGGGGGGCTAACACTGAAGCTTTCTTT. This sequence encodes CASSQRGANTEAFF.

The V and J genes are TRBV10-3 and TRBJ1-3; 8 bases align to TRBD1. The length of the CDR3 is 17 residues. V shed 6 bases, J shed 3 bases, and the junction held 13 bases outside the gene matches. From germline, CDR1 is ENHRY and CDR2 SYGVKD. The CDR3 loop is CAIRGQERNLIGNTIYF. The DNA for the CDR3 is TGTGCCATCAGGGGACAGGAACGTAATCTAATTGGAAACACCATATATTTT.

The rearrangement joins TRBV27 to TRBJ1-2; no definite D call. Germline CDR1 and CDR2: MNHEY and SMNVEV (reference sequence). Trimming took off 9 bases at V and 4 bases at J, with 15 bases between the two ends. The CDR3 runs to 13 residues. The CDR3 DNA is TGTGCCAGTCGCATGGCTACGGGCTATGGCTACACCTTC. Its protein is CASRMATGYGYTF.

The rearrangement joins TRBV5-6 to TRBJ2-2; no clear D gene. CDR3 length equals 15 residues. CDR1 SGHDT and CDR2 YYEEEE come from the germline V gene. V was shortened by 0 bases and J by 5 bases, with 11 bases between the two germline ends. CDR3 DNA: TGTGCCAGCAGCTTGGATTTTGGGTCGACCGGGGAGCTGTTTTTT. It translates to CASSLDFGSTGELFF.

The chain carries TRBV4-2 and TRBJ2-7; D perhaps matches TRBD2 (5 bases). Trimming pared 3 bases from V and 5 bases from J, leaving 20 bases between. CDR1 is LGHNA and CDR2 is YNFKEQ in the germline V gene. The CDR3 loop spans 16 amino acids. CDR3 in amino acids: CASSQERVRGRNEQYF. The CDR3, as DNA: TGTGCCAGCAGCCAGGAAAGGGTTCGGGGTAGAAACGAGCAGTACTTC.

V gene TRBV20-1 combines with J gene TRBJ1-2, with 8 positions matching TRBD1. The germline V gene has CDR1 DFQATT and CDR2 SNEGSKA (reference sequence). Germline trimming cut 3 bases from V and 4 bases from J; bases unmatched to any gene: 7. The CDR3 totals 14 residues. The CDR3 DNA is TGCAGTGCTAGCCTCCAGGGACAGGTCTATGGCTACACCTTC. Its translation is CSASLQGQVYGYTF.

The rearrangement uses TRBV11-2 and TRBJ2-2; perhaps TRBD2 as D (6 bases). Per the germline V gene, CDR1 is SGHAT and CDR2 is FQNNGV. Trimming took 0 bases from V and 5 from J, leaving 7 bases between them. The CDR3 consists of 14 residues. CDR3 amino acids: CASSLDSGTGELFF. The CDR3 bases are TGTGCCAGCAGCTTAGACAGCGGGACCGGGGAGCTGTTTTTT.

V gene TRBV20-1 combines with J gene TRBJ2-3; D uncertain. Germline values: CDR1 DFQATT, CDR2 SNEGSKA (reference sequence). Trimming took off 3 bases at V and 2 bases at J, with 9 bases between the two ends. This CDR3 is built from 13 residues. The CDR3, as DNA: TGCAGTGCTAGCCCCGGGCACACAGATACGCAGTATTTT. Its protein product is CSASPGHTDTQYF.

The genes are TRBV7-8 and TRBJ1-2; 7 positions match TRBD1. There are 17 residues in the CDR3. The germline CDR1 and CDR2 sequences are SGHVS and FQNEAQ. V lost 0 bases, J lost 4 bases, and 11 bases stayed unmatched. CDR3 protein: CASSLASGGQSFYGYTF. CDR3 coding DNA: TGTGCCAGCAGCTTAGCGTCAGGGGGTCAATCTTTCTATGGCTACACCTTC.

The genes are TRBV4-1 and TRBJ1-4; 7 positions agree with TRBD1. Germline CDR1 MGHRA, CDR2 YSYEKL. V shed 0 bases and J 4 bases; nucleotides not matched to a gene: 5. This CDR3 has 16 residues. The CDR3 region is CASSQDTGTVNEKLFF. The CDR3 bases are TGCGCCAGCAGCCAAGATACCGGGACAGTTAATGAAAAACTGTTTTTT.

J is TRBJ2-1 and V is TRBV29-1; the match to TRBD1 covers 8 bases. This CDR3 contains 15 residues. J lost 6 bases, V lost 1 base, and 8 bases had no gene match. CDR1 SQVTM and CDR2 ANQGSEA come from the germline V gene. Here the CDR3 reads CSVEVWDRHPNEQFF. CDR3 nucleotides: TGCAGCGTTGAAGTTTGGGACAGGCACCCCAATGAGCAGTTCTTC.

The rearrangement links TRBV25-1 to TRBJ1-1; D gene unclear. The V gene lost 4 bases and the J gene lost 3 bases, with 9 bases spanning the gap. The CDR3 consists of 13 residues. Germline V CDR1 and CDR2: MGHDK, SYGVNS. CDR3 amino acids: CASSAPGYTEAFF. DNA for the CDR3: TGTGCCAGCAGTGCCCCGGGGTACACTGAAGCTTTCTTT.

This clonotype has more than one count but fewer than ten. The chain employs TRBV4-3 and TRBJ1-1; D is perhaps TRBD1 (5 bases). Germline lookup yields CDR1 LGHNA and CDR2 YSLEER. The CDR3 covers 14 residues. Trimming took 3 bases from V and 0 from J, leaving 8 bases between them. CDR3 nucleotides: TGCGCCAGCAGCCAGAGGGGCATGAACACTGAAGCTTTCTTT. Protein: CASSQRGMNTEAFF.